This TCR beta chain is drawn from a study of cytomegalovirus exposure and HLA in healthy donors. In the PCR, 60 Vbeta and 13 Jbeta primers were used. Libraries were prepared by immunoSEQ multiplex PCR; TCRdb keeps only in-frame clonotypes and omits some of them. The sample gives approximately 69,000 clones, approximately 80% of which show up once; around 3.3% is in the top ten. The germline CDR1 and CDR2 sequences are MNHEY and SMNVEV (reference sequence). V lost 4 bases, J lost 0 bases, and 8 bases stayed unmatched. This CDR3 is 17 amino acids long. The source material was PBMCs. This chain connects TRBV27 to TRBJ1-3, with 8 bases that match TRBD1. The clonotype comes from a man aged 18 to 29 in good health and CMV-seronegative. The CDR3 loop is CASSSGQGGGSGNTIYF. CDR3 sequence (DNA): TGTGCCAGCAGTTCTGGACAGGGTGGAGGCTCTGGAAACACCATATATTTT.